This TCR beta chain came from a study of shared clonotypes between healthy human individuals. Whole-study findings and limits: Clonotypes which were not shared had lower generation probabilities than clonotypes that all four donors shared.

For each subset, genomic DNA was distributed in equal portions over several immunoSEQ plates. Per the authors' pipeline: Filtering differed for immunoSEQ, which gave only junction sequences without quality scores. Repertoires were generated with immunoSEQ multiplex PCR, while TCRdb's copy carries only in-frame clones and drops some. V, J and clone size are those of that table, while D and trimming were read from the DNA. The table lists about 2.4 million clones, over 85% of them singletons. With regard to this clone: Its target is not known.

The donors were adults (healthy and HIV-negative) with no recent acute infections or vaccinations. The sequencing sample was made of naive CD4+ T cells from PBMCs. Subset described: CD45RA+ positively selected. The TCR was taken from a man between 18 and 35 years old in good health. Some clones in this sample may be carry-over from other donors' samples.

This CDR3 reads CASSVRQGTGELFF. The CDR3 bases are TGTGCCAGCAGTGTCCGACAGGGGACCGGGGAGCTGTTTTTT. The chain is built from TRBV6-1 and TRBJ2-2; 8 bases match TRBD1. The CDR3 is 14 residues long. CDR1 is MNHNS, CDR2 SASEGT, per germline. Germline trimming cut 4 bases from V and 5 bases from J; bases unmatched to any gene: 3.